What follows are 5 T cell receptor beta chains derived from one specimen sequenced in a study of brain metastases from non-small cell lung cancer. Produced via immunoSEQ multiplex PCR; TCRdb's table is partial and in-frame only. The sample shows more than 950 clones, about 79% of them seen only once. Sample: tumor-adjacent normal tissue. All receptors come from a donor over 35 with non-small cell lung cancer.

Note on this clone: Being one base from a much bigger clone, this may be a read error. Other DNA sequences in this sample translate to the same CDR3. The gene calls are TRBV30 and TRBJ2-7, with D unresolved. The CDR3 length is 14 residues. Germline V gives CDR1 GTSNPN, CDR2 SVGIG (reference sequence). As DNA, the CDR3 is TGTGCCTGGGTTACCAAGGTACCGACCTACGAGCAGTATTTC. As protein: CAWVTKVPTYEQYF.

This clone came up once. The J gene is TRBJ2-3, the V gene TRBV5-5; TRBD1 is a possible D gene (6 bases). V gave up 7 bases and J gave up 6 bases, with 24 bases separating them. The CDR3 consists of 16 residues. Per germline, CDR1 SGHKS and CDR2 YYEKEE (reference sequence). CDR3 sequence reads: CASARRRGYLSDTQYF. Here the CDR3 DNA reads TGTGCCAGCGCCCGGAGAAGGGGGTATCTTAGTGATACGCAGTATTTT.

V is TRBV24-1 and J is TRBJ2-3; D remains unclear. V shed 3 bases and J shed 2 bases, with 8 bases lying between them. The CDR3 is 14 amino acids. CDR1 KGHDR and CDR2 SFDVKD come from the germline V gene. CDR3 region: CATSDPLYTDTQYF. The CDR3 bases are TGTGCCACCAGTGATCCCTTATACACAGATACGCAGTATTTT.

V gene TRBV5-6 combines with J gene TRBJ2-7; no clear D gene. CDR3 size: 12 residues. The germline V gene has CDR1 SGHDT and CDR2 YYEEEE. V lost 2 bases and J lost 5, with 8 bases in between. The CDR3 DNA reads as TGTGCCAGCAGCTTATTTCGCGACGAGCAGTACTTC. Its protein is CASSLFRDEQYF.

The chain employs TRBV2 and TRBJ2-7; 9 bases are shared with TRBD1. The CDR3 has 15 amino acids. Germline V lookup: CDR1 SNHLY, CDR2 FYNNEI. Trimming removed 4 bases from V and 1 base from J; junction bases left unmatched: 5. The CDR3 is CASSGDRANSYEQYF. CDR3 nucleotides: TGTGCCAGCAGTGGGGACAGGGCTAATTCCTACGAGCAGTACTTC. The full variable domain, its missing parts supplied by reference TRBV2 and TRBJ2-7, is EPEVTQTPSHQVTQMGQEVILRCVPISNHLYFYWYRQILGQKVEFLVSFYNNEISEKSEIFDDQFSVERPDGSNFTLKIRSTKLEDSAMYFCASSGDRANSYEQYFGPGTRLTVT.